The 19 T cell receptor beta chains reported below all come from one sample, sequenced in a study of T cell repertoires in cytomegalovirus infection. TCRdb independently ran MiXCR on the reads; one entry per CDR3 protein. There are some 130,000 distinct CDR3 sequences in the sample; 32% occur only once, and roughly 50% lies in the top ten. Their antigens are not known. The sample was CD8+ T cells from cultured PBMCs, taken from culture after CMV antigen stimulation. The receptors were sampled from a human donor in good health (CMV status not recorded). Some clones in this sample may be carry-over from other donors' samples.

The CDR3 loop is CASSPERGYTEAFF. The CDR3 DNA follows: TGTGCCAGCAGCCCCGAAAGGGGGTACACTGAAGCTTTCTTT. This chain links TRBV7-9 with TRBJ1-1; tentative D call: TRBD1 (6 bases). Between the trimmed V and J ends, which lost 5 bases and 3 bases, there was a span of 13 bases. Germline lookup yields CDR1 SEHNR and CDR2 FQNEAQ (reference sequence). This CDR3 contains 14 residues.

The V call is TRBV5-4, the J call TRBJ2-3; D call uncertain. The V and J ends lost 3 bases and 5 bases respectively, with 19 bases between them. The CDR3 totals 16 residues. Germline assignment: CDR1 SGHNT and CDR2 YYREEE (reference sequence). The CDR3 coding sequence is TGTGCCAGCAGCTCTCCGGGCCTACATACTGGAGATACGCAGTATTTT. This codes for CASSSPGLHTGDTQYF. Full variable domain (missing parts from reference TRBV5-4 and TRBJ2-3): ETGVTQSPTHLIKTRGQQVTLRCSSQSGHNTVSWYQQALGQGPQFIFQYYREEENGRGNFPPRFSGLQFPNYSSELNVNALELDDSALYLCASSSPGLHTGDTQYFGPGTRLTVL.

In its sample, this clonotype was seen many times. The chain uses TRBV7-9 and TRBJ2-2; D gene unclear. The V and J ends lost 5 bases and 1 base respectively, with 11 bases between them. CDR1 and CDR2 (germline): SEHNR, FQNEAQ (reference sequence). This CDR3 is 15 amino acids long. CDR3 bases: TGTGCCAGCAGCCCCAACCAGTGGAACACCGGGGAGCTGTTTTTT. Its translation: CASSPNQWNTGELFF.

The sample holds a few counts of this clonotype. The chain recombines TRBV12-3 or TRBV12-4 with TRBJ2-3, with D perhaps matching TRBD1 or TRBD2 (6 bases each). The CDR3 covers 15 residues. V shed 9 bases and J shed 3 bases, with 19 bases lying between them. CDR3 sequence: CASGEDSPQTDTQYF. In nucleotides, the CDR3 is TGTGCCAGTGGGGAGGACAGCCCCCAGACAGATACGCAGTATTTT.

There are a few counts of this clonotype. V usage is TRBV5-6 and J usage is TRBJ2-5; D may be TRBD1 (6 bases). Germline lookup yields CDR1 SGHDT and CDR2 YYEEEE. The CDR3 has 14 amino acids. With 0 bases removed from V and 2 bases from J, the gap between germline ends came to 8 bases. CDR3 amino acids: CASSLEGTQETQYF. The CDR3 coding sequence is TGTGCCAGCAGCTTGGAGGGGACACAAGAGACCCAGTACTTC.

V is TRBV7-9 and J is TRBJ2-7; no clear D. The CDR3 is 13 amino acids. Germline V gene data show CDR1 as SEHNR and CDR2 as FQNEAQ (reference sequence). Trimming removed 8 bases at V and 0 bases at J, with 11 bases between. Here the CDR3 reads CASSTVNSYEQYF. The CDR3, as DNA: TGTGCCAGCTCGACGGTGAACTCCTACGAGCAGTACTTC.

V usage is TRBV19 and J usage is TRBJ2-2, with a tentative D call TRBD1 (5 bases). The V end was cut by 4 bases, the J end by 6 bases, with 9 bases between. From germline, CDR1 is LNHDA and CDR2 SQIVND (reference sequence). CDR3 length: 13 residues. The CDR3 is CASSTSGSGELFF. The CDR3 region has the DNA TGTGCCAGTAGTACCTCAGGGTCCGGGGAGCTGTTTTTT.

This clonotype showed up just a few times. The chain recombines TRBV18 with TRBJ1-1, with 8 bases aligning to TRBD1. V lost 5 bases and J lost 4; bases outside the gene matches: 6. Germline values: CDR1 KGHSH, CDR2 LQKENI. CDR3 length: 14 amino acids. CDR3 nucleotide sequence: TGTGCCAGCTCATCGACAGGGGAGGGCACTGAAGCTTTCTTT. The encoded protein is CASSSTGEGTEAFF.

This clonotype was observed a handful of times. V usage is TRBV2 and J usage is TRBJ1-1; a possible D gene is TRBD1 (5 bases). There are 14 residues in the CDR3. V was clipped by 8 bases and J by 7 bases, with 20 bases between them. The germline V gene has CDR1 SNHLY and CDR2 FYNNEI. This chain's CDR3 is CASSEGAHRGEAFF. CDR3 DNA sequence: TGTGCCAGCTCCGAAGGGGCCCACCGGGGTGAAGCTTTCTTT.

In its sample, this clonotype was seen many times. The chain has TRBV29-1 and TRBJ2-2; 11 nucleotides align to TRBD2. J gave up 5 bases and V 3 bases, and 8 bases lay outside the gene matches. The CDR3 is made up of 16 amino acids. CDR1 and CDR2 from the germline V gene are SQVTM and ANQGSEA. CDR3 sequence reads: CSVELGTSGSTGELFF. The CDR3 nucleotides are TGCAGCGTTGAGTTGGGTACTAGCGGGAGTACCGGGGAGCTGTTTTTT.

This sequence joins TRBV4-1 and TRBJ2-7, with D perhaps TRBD2 (5 bases). Germline assignment: CDR1 MGHRA and CDR2 YSYEKL. The V end was cut by 1 base, the J end by 0 bases, with 13 bases between. This CDR3 has 16 amino acids. The DNA for the CDR3 is TGCGCCAGCAGCCAAGGCGGACTCCCGAGCTCCTACGAGCAGTACTTC. Amino acid sequence: CASSQGGLPSSYEQYF.

This chain connects TRBV2 to TRBJ1-4, with a weak D call TRBD1 (6 bases). From germline, CDR1 is SNHLY and CDR2 FYNNEI. The CDR3 covers 13 residues. The V and J ends lost 8 bases and 6 bases respectively, with 13 bases between them. The CDR3 DNA follows: TGTGCCAGCCGGGGGGCGAGTTATGAAAAACTGTTTTTT. Protein sequence: CASRGASYEKLFF.

The table lists this clonotype with a few counts. The chain links TRBV7-2 to TRBJ1-2; TRBD1 matches 8 bases. V was pared by 3 bases and J by 4 bases, with 7 bases of the junction left unmatched. Germline V gene data show CDR1 as SGHTA and CDR2 as FQGNSA. The CDR3 is 15 residues long. The CDR3 DNA reads as TGTGCCAGCAGCTTTTCGGGCGGGACAGGCTATGGCTACACCTTC. Its protein product is CASSFSGGTGYGYTF.

This clonotype occurred a few times. The chain employs TRBV7-9 and TRBJ1-2; 7 nucleotides match TRBD1. V shed 2 bases and J 4 bases; nucleotides not matched to a gene: 4. The CDR3 contains 14 residues. Germline values: CDR1 SEHNR, CDR2 FQNEAQ (reference sequence). CDR3 DNA sequence: TGTGCCAGCAGCTTACTCCGGGACAGCTATGGCTACACCTTC. The encoded protein is CASSLLRDSYGYTF.

The V and J genes are TRBV12-3 or TRBV12-4 and TRBJ2-1; D might be TRBD1 (6 bases). The CDR3 covers 12 residues. V dropped 6 bases and J dropped 7 bases, with 10 bases sitting between them. CDR3 residues: CASRPQGNEQFF. DNA for the CDR3: TGTGCCAGCAGGCCACAGGGTAATGAGCAGTTCTTC.

Remarks on this clonotype: Given a much more abundant clone one base away, this may be a read error. Because it lacks the conserved phenylalanine or tryptophan at the end, this CDR3 is likely a read error. The chain carries TRBV12-3 or TRBV12-4 and TRBJ2-1, with 7 nucleotides matching TRBD1. This CDR3 is 17 amino acids long. V dropped 6 bases and J dropped 0; count of bases not matched to a gene: 11. As DNA, the CDR3 is TGTGCCAGCAGCCGAGGGGACAGCCTCTCCTCCTACAATGAGCAGTTCTCC. Its protein product is CASSRGDSLSSYNEQFS.

This clonotype was found a few times. The chain uses TRBV12-3 or TRBV12-4 and TRBJ2-3; 10 positions agree with TRBD2. This CDR3 contains 17 residues. With 3 bases clipped from V and 3 bases from J, the junction kept 9 bases outside the gene matches. CDR3 residues: CASSLWASGGRTDTQYF. CDR3 in DNA: TGTGCCAGCAGTTTGTGGGCTAGCGGGGGTCGAACAGATACGCAGTATTTT.

Comment on this clonotype: Just one base apart from a much larger clone, this may be a read error. Written as DNA, the CDR3 is TGTGTCAGCAGCGGGAGGGACAGCATGAACACTGAAGCTTTCTTT. Encoded protein: CVSSGRDSMNTEAFF. The J gene is TRBJ1-1, the V gene TRBV7-9; 7 bases map to TRBD1. CDR1 is SEHNR and CDR2 is FQNEAQ in the germline V gene (reference sequence). The CDR3 is 15 residues long.

The chain has TRBV6-2 or TRBV6-3 and TRBJ1-1; TRBD1 aligns across 8 bases. Germline CDR1 reads MNHEY; CDR2 reads SVGEGT. This CDR3 region has 13 residues. The V segment lost 6 bases and the J segment 3 bases; nucleotides outside the gene matches: 3. CDR3 protein: CASRTGEYTEAFF. The CDR3 DNA reads as TGTGCCAGCAGGACAGGGGAATACACTGAAGCTTTCTTT.